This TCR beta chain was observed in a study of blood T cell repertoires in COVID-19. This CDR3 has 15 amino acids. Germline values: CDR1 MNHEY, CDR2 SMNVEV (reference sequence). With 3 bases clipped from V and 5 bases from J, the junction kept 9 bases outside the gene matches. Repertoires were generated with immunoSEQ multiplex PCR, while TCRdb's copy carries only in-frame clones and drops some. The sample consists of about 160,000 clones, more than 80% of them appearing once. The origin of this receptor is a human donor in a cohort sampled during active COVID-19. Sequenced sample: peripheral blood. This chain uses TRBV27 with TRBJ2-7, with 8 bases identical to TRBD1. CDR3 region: CASSFSVRTGHEQYF. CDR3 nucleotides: TGTGCCAGCAGTTTTAGTGTTCGGACAGGGCACGAGCAGTACTTC.